Listed below are T cell receptor beta chains from one sample, sequenced in a study of T cell changes during pregnancy in multiple sclerosis. Libraries were prepared by immunoSEQ multiplex PCR; TCRdb keeps only in-frame clonotypes and omits some of them. The sample contains 100,000 or so clones, 94% of which appear only once. This specimen consisted of peripheral blood, obtained after pregnancy. The receptors derive from a female donor in good health, enrolled as a control in a pregnancy study. Both conserved end residues are part of each CDR3. The order of the fields is D gene, clone size, V gene, J gene, CDR3 protein, CDR3 DNA. A D gene is named only where the DNA matches it firmly. Clone size is given for some rows only: seen once, a few or many times, or a class if the clone is expanded.

>NA|NA|TRBV5-1|TRBJ1-4
CASSLEGGKEKLFF
TGCGCCAGCAGCTTGGAAGGGGGAAAGGAAAAACTGTTTTTT
>TRBD2|NA|TRBV19|TRBJ2-2
CASSSGTSGRNTGELFF
TGTGCCAGTAGTTCCGGGACTAGCGGGAGGAACACCGGGGAGCTGTTTTTT
>TRBD1|NA|TRBV27|TRBJ1-1
CASSKTGGILNTEAFF
TGTGCCAGCAGTAAGACAGGGGGAATATTGAACACTGAAGCTTTCTTT
>NA|once|TRBV7-8|TRBJ2-7
CASSARTNYEQYF
TGTGCCAGCAGCGCCCGAACTAACTACGAGCAGTACTTC
>TRBD1|NA|TRBV7-8|TRBJ1-1
CASSFGLGQGARSTEAFF
TGTGCCAGCAGTTTTGGGCTCGGACAGGGGGCGAGGAGCACTGAAGCTTTCTTT
>NA|NA|TRBV21-1|TRBJ2-1
CASSKVPGQGYNEQFF
TGTGCCAGCAGCAAAGTTCCGGGACAGGGGTACAATGAGCAGTTCTTC
>TRBD1|NA|TRBV5-1|TRBJ2-7
CASSLGQGAAYEQYF
TGCGCCAGCAGCTTGGGACAGGGGGCAGCGTACGAGCAGTACTTC
>TRBD2|once|TRBV27|TRBJ2-3
CASSPFSGRASDTQYF
TGTGCCAGCAGTCCTTTTAGCGGGAGGGCCTCAGATACGCAGTATTTT
>TRBD1|NA|TRBV18|TRBJ2-7
CASSRDRLAYEQYF
TGTGCCAGCTCACGGGACAGGCTTGCCTACGAGCAGTACTTC
>NA|NA|TRBV2|TRBJ2-7
CASDGGEQYF
TGTGCCAGTGACGGAGGCGAGCAGTACTTC
>TRBD2|few|TRBV4-2|TRBJ2-7
CASSQDPFFGTRQYF
TGTGCCAGCAGCCAAGATCCGTTTTTTGGGACTAGGCAGTACTTC
>TRBD2|NA|TRBV2|TRBJ2-7
CASSETSGAKQYF
TGTGCCAGCAGTGAAACAAGCGGGGCTAAGCAGTACTTC
>NA|NA|TRBV7-2|TRBJ1-3
CASSFSPQGYSGNTIYF
TGTGCCAGCAGTTTCTCCCCCCAGGGATACTCTGGAAACACCATATATTTT
>NA|NA|TRBV29-1|TRBJ2-3
CSVGITSTDTQYF
TGCAGCGTTGGAATAACTAGCACAGATACGCAGTATTTT
>TRBD1|NA|TRBV7-2|TRBJ2-7
CASTPGRTGPYEQYF
TGTGCCAGCACACCGGGGCGGACAGGGCCTTACGAGCAGTACTTC
>NA|NA|TRBV19|TRBJ2-7
CASSIGVQGGSYEQYF
TGTGCCAGTAGTATTGGTGTTCAGGGCGGCTCCTACGAGCAGTACTTC
>TRBD2|NA|TRBV19|TRBJ2-1
CASSRGLGEYNEQFF
TGTGCCAGTAGTAGGGGACTAGGGGAATACAATGAGCAGTTCTTC
>NA|NA|TRBV20-1|TRBJ2-7
CSATRQEQYF
TGCAGTGCTACGAGACAGGAGCAGTACTTC
>TRBD1|NA|TRBV10-1|TRBJ1-5
CASSESVTGDNQPQHF
TGCGCCAGCAGTGAGTCAGTGACAGGGGACAATCAGCCCCAGCATTTT
>TRBD2|once|TRBV6-1|TRBJ2-3
CASSEWTSGSFTDTQYF
TGTGCCAGCAGTGAATGGACTAGCGGGAGTTTCACAGATACGCAGTATTTT
>TRBD1|NA|TRBV2|TRBJ2-3
CASSLGQGATDTQYF
TGTGCCAGCAGCCTGGGACAGGGAGCCACAGATACGCAGTATTTT
>NA|NA|TRBV5-4|TRBJ2-1
CASRLGTLPGDEQFF
TGTGCCAGCCGCTTGGGGACTCTCCCAGGGGATGAGCAGTTCTTC
>TRBD1|NA|TRBV28|TRBJ1-2
CASSSGTGRFGYGYTF
TGTGCCAGCAGCTCCGGGACAGGGAGGTTTGGCTATGGCTACACCTTC
>NA|NA|TRBV7-9|TRBJ2-3
CASSPGWTASTDTQYF
TGTGCCAGCAGCCCGGGCTGGACAGCTAGCACAGATACGCAGTATTTT
>TRBD2|NA|TRBV5-4|TRBJ2-7
CASSLLAGGPLEQYF
TGTGCCAGCAGCTTACTAGCGGGAGGGCCGCTCGAGCAGTACTTC
>TRBD2|NA|TRBV11-2|TRBJ2-7
CASSPRTSGNYEQYF
TGTGCCAGCAGCCCGCGGACTAGCGGGAACTACGAGCAGTACTTC
>TRBD1|NA|TRBV7-8|TRBJ2-2
CASSLTSDRLNTGELFF
TGTGCCAGCAGCTTAACTTCGGACAGGTTGAACACCGGGGAGCTGTTTTTT
>TRBD1|NA|TRBV6-1|TRBJ1-5
CASRHRDRVSQPQHF
TGTGCCAGCAGACACCGGGACAGGGTGAGTCAGCCCCAGCATTTT
>TRBD1|NA|TRBV6-5|TRBJ1-1
CASSSRTGKTEAFF
TGTGCCAGCAGTTCTAGGACAGGGAAGACTGAAGCTTTCTTT
>NA|once|TRBV4-2|TRBJ1-5
CASSQISAGDSNQPQHF
TGTGCCAGCAGCCAAATATCGGCAGGGGATAGCAATCAGCCCCAGCATTTT
>TRBD2|NA|TRBV7-2|TRBJ2-1
CASSPGTIYNEQFF
TGTGCCAGCAGCCCAGGGACTATCTACAATGAGCAGTTCTTC
>TRBD1|once|TRBV28|TRBJ1-5
CASRPGQGILGNQPQHF
TGTGCCAGCAGACCGGGACAGGGGATTTTGGGCAATCAGCCCCAGCATTTT
>TRBD2|NA|TRBV29-1|TRBJ2-1
CSVPLPAGGDQVF
TGCAGCGTTCCCTTGCCAGCGGGAGGGGATCAGGTCTTC
>NA|NA|TRBV27|TRBJ2-7
CASSPSGGTRSYEQYF
TGTGCCAGCAGTCCATCCGGCGGGACCCGCTCCTACGAGCAGTACTTC
>NA|once|TRBV18|TRBJ1-2
CASSPWDSGDYGYTF
TGTGCCAGCTCACCATGGGACTCTGGGGACTATGGCTACACCTTC
>TRBD1|NA|TRBV7-9|TRBJ2-1
CASSPEQGGGYNEQFF
TGTGCCAGCAGCCCGGAACAGGGGGGTGGCTACAATGAGCAGTTCTTC
>NA|NA|TRBV28|TRBJ1-2
CASTPNGRTSNYGYTF
TGTGCCAGCACCCCTAACGGACGGACTTCTAACTATGGCTACACCTTC
>NA|NA|TRBV4-1|TRBJ2-2
CASSPRAESGELFF
TGCGCCAGCAGCCCCCGAGCGGAGAGCGGGGAGCTGTTTTTT
>NA|once|TRBV5-1|TRBJ2-1
CASSSNRNNEQFF
TGCGCCAGCAGCTCCAACAGAAACAATGAGCAGTTCTTC
>NA|NA|TRBV28|TRBJ1-5
CASSPGVGQPQHF
TGTGCCAGCAGCCCAGGGGTCGGTCAGCCCCAGCATTTT
>NA|NA|TRBV5-1|TRBJ2-2
CASSYTYRTNTGELFF
TGCGCCAGCAGCTACACATATCGGACTAACACCGGGGAGCTGTTTTTT
>NA|NA|TRBV7-2|TRBJ2-1
CASSLAGAGYNEQFF
TGTGCCAGCAGCTTAGCAGGGGCGGGGTACAATGAGCAGTTCTTC
>NA|NA|TRBV6-5|TRBJ1-1
CASSYGARTNTEAFF
TGTGCCAGCAGTTACGGGGCCCGAACGAACACTGAAGCTTTCTTT
>TRBD2|NA|TRBV5-1|TRBJ2-7
CASSLAASGSYEQYF
TGCGCCAGCAGCTTGGCGGCTAGCGGGAGCTACGAGCAGTACTTC
>NA|NA|TRBV5-1|TRBJ2-5
CASSLDTSPYQETQYF
TGCGCCAGCAGCTTGGATACTAGCCCGTACCAAGAGACCCAGTACTTC
>TRBD2|NA|TRBV14|TRBJ2-7
CASSQWGPGTSGSYEQYF
TGTGCCAGCAGCCAATGGGGTCCGGGGACTAGCGGCTCCTACGAGCAGTACTTC